This T cell receptor (beta chain) was found in a study of beta chain features in type 1 diabetes. This clone was counted only a few times. No antigen is known for it. Expressed TCRB transcripts were sequenced after all isolated RNA was converted to cDNA. Sequencing used immunoSEQ multiplex PCR; TCRdb keeps in-frame clones, though not all of them. Of 500,000 to 850,000 clones in the sample, more than 13% were seen once. Trimming cost V 2 bases and J 6 bases, with 17 bases left between them. CDR1 and CDR2 (germline): SGHDT, YYEEEE. This CDR3 has 16 residues. Study-wide results and caveats: There were fewer insertions and more deletions at the VDJ junctions of type 1 diabetes patients. Within each of all four CD4+ subsets, Type 1 diabetes patients had TCRB CDR3s that were moderately but significantly shorter.

Sequenced sample: naive CD4+ T cells from blood. The sequence came from a man aged 18 to 30 with type 1 diabetes. This chain uses TRBV5-6 with TRBJ2-2; weak D call: TRBD2 (5 bases). DNA of the CDR3: TGTGCCAGCAGCTTCGAGAACCCTCCGCGGGCCGGGGAGCTGTTTTTT. This translates into CASSFENPPRAGELFF. Variable domain in full (rest from reference TRBV5-6 and TRBJ2-2): DAGVTQSPTHLIKTRGQQVTLRCSPKSGHDTVSWYQQALGQGPQFIFQYYEEEERQRGNFPDRFSGHQFPNYSSELNVNALLLGDSALYLCASSFENPPRAGELFFGEGSRLTVL.